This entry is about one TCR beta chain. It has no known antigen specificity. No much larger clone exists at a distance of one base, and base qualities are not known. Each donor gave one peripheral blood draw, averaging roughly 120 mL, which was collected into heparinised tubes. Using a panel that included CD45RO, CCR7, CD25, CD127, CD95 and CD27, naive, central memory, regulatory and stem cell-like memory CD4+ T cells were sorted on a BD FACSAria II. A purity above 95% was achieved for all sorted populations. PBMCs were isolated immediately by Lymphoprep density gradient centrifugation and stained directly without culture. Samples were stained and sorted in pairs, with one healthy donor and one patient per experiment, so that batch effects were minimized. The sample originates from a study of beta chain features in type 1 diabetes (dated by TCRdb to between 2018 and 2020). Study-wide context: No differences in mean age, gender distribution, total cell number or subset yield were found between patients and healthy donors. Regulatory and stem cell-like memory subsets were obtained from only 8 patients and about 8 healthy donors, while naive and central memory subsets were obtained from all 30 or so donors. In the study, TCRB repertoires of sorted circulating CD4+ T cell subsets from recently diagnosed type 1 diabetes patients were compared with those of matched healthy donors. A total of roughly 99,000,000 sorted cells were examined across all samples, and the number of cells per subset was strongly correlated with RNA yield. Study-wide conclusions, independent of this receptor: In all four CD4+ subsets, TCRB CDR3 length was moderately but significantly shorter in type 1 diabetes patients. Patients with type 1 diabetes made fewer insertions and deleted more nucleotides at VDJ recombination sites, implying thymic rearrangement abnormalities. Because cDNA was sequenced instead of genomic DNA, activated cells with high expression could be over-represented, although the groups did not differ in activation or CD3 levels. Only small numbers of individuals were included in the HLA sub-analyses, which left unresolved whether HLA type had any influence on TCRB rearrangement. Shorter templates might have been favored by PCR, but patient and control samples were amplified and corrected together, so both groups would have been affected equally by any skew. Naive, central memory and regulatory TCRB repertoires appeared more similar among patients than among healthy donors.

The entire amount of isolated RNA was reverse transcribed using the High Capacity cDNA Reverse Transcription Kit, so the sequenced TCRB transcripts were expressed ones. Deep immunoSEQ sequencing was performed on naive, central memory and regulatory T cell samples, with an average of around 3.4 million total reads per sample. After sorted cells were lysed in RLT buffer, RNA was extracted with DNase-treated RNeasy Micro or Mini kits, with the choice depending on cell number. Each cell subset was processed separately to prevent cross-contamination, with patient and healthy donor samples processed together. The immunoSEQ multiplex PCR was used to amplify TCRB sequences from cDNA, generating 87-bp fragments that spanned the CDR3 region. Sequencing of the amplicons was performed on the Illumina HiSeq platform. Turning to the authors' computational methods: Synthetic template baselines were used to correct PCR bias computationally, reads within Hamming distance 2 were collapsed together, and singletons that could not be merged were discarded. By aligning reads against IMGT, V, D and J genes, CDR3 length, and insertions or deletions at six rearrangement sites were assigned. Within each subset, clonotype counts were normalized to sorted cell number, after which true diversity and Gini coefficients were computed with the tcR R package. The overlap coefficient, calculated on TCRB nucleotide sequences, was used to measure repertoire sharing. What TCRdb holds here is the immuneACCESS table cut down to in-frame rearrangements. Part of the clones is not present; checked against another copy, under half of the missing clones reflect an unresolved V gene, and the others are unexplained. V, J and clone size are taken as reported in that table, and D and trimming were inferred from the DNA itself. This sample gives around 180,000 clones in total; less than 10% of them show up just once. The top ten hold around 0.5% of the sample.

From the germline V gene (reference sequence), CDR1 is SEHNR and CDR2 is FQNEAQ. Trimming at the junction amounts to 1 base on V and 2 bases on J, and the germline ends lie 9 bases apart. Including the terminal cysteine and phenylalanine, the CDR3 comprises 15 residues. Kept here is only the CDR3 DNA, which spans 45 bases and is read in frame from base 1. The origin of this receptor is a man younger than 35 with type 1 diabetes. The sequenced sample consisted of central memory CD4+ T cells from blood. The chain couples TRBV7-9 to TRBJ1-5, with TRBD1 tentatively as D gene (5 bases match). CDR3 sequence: CASSLVGGGNQPQHF. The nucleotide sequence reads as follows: TGTGCCAGCAGCTTAGTGGGAGGGGGCAATCAGCCCCAGCATTTT.